Below are 3 T cell receptor beta chains sequenced from a single sample in a study of vaccination effects on CD4 cells after COVID-19. Their recognized antigens are unknown. Sequencing was preceded by expansion of antigen-specific CD4+ T cells with viral peptide pools in the ViraFEST assay. When about ten days of culture had elapsed, CD4+ T cells were isolated. Confirmation by PCR established that the person had SARS-CoV-2 infection between March and December 2020. Sequencing was performed with immunoSEQ multiplex PCR; in TCRdb, only in-frame clones are kept and a portion is missing. The sample has tens of thousands of clones; 55% to 75% are singletons. Material: CD4+ T cells from PBMCs cultured with a peptide pool, obtained before COVID-19 vaccination. The source is a human donor who had a prior SARS-CoV-2 infection.

The rearrangement joins TRBV30 to TRBJ1-1; a weak D match, TRBD1 (5 bases). Trimming took off 0 bases at V and 3 bases at J, with 11 bases between the two ends. The germline V gene encodes CDR1 GTSNPN and CDR2 SVGIG (reference sequence). The CDR3 spans 14 residues. The CDR3 coding sequence is TGTGCCTGGAGTGTACCGGGGGTGGACACTGAAGCTTTCTTT. Translating it yields CAWSVPGVDTEAFF.

This clone was recorded a few times. This sequence joins TRBV18 and TRBJ2-6, with D unclear. Germline V gene data show CDR1 as KGHSH and CDR2 as LQKENI. V gave up 3 bases and J gave up 0 bases, with 3 bases separating them. The CDR3 has 14 amino acids. The CDR3 coding sequence is TGTGCCAGCTCACCTTACTCTGGGGCCAACGTCCTGACTTTC. Its translation: CASSPYSGANVLTF.

The gene calls are TRBV7-2 and TRBJ1-4; TRBD1 is a possible D gene (6 bases). Deletions cut 2 bases from V and 3 bases from J, with 10 bases between. CDR1 is SGHTA and CDR2 is FQGNSA in the germline V gene. The CDR3 is made up of 15 amino acids. CDR3 bases: TGTGCCAGCAGCTTATACAGGGTCGCTAATGAAAAACTGTTTTTT. This sequence encodes CASSLYRVANEKLFF.